The next 23 T cell receptor beta chains were all read from a single sample in a study of cytomegalovirus exposure and HLA in healthy donors. Use of 60 Vbeta and 13 Jbeta primers characterized the PCR. TCRdb's copy holds only in-frame clones and misses some; the assay was immunoSEQ multiplex PCR. The sample consists of 30,000 to 35,000 clones, 75% to 85% of them appearing once. The sequencing input was PBMCs. These receptor sequences come from a male donor in good health and CMV-seronegative.

The DNA for the CDR3 is TGTGCCAGCAGTTCCCTGGAGGGAGGGGGCTCTGGGGCCAACGTCCTGACTTTC. The encoded protein is CASSSLEGGGSGANVLTF. The V gene is TRBV28, the J gene TRBJ2-6; D is perhaps TRBD2 (7 bases). The CDR3 runs to 18 residues. From germline, CDR1 is MDHEN and CDR2 SYDVKM. Trimming took 4 bases from V and 0 from J, leaving 16 bases between them. The full variable domain, rest sourced from reference TRBV28 and TRBJ2-6, is DVKVTQSSRYLVKRTGEKVFLECVQDMDHENMFWYRQDPGLGLRLIYFSYDVKMKEKGDIPEGYSVSREKKERFSLILESASTNQTSMYLCASSSLEGGGSGANVLTFGAGSRLTVL.

In regard to this clone: One end of the junction does not line up with germline, which may come from a read error. The V and J genes are TRBV6-1 and TRBJ1-2, with TRBD1 identical over 8 bases. Germline-derived CDR1 and CDR2 are MNHNS and SASEGT. This CDR3 has 14 residues. The CDR3 bases are TGTGCCAGCAGTTTTAGGACAGGGATGCATGGCTACATCTTC. Protein: CASSFRTGMHGYIF.

The V gene is TRBV15, the J gene TRBJ2-7, with a tentative D call TRBD2 (6 bases). The CDR3 runs 14 residues. Per the germline V gene, CDR1 is LNHNV and CDR2 is YYDKDF (reference sequence). Trimming removed 5 bases from V and 1 base from J, with 12 bases in between. The CDR3 region is CATSLGTSSYEQYF. In nucleotides, the CDR3 is TGTGCCACCAGCTTAGGGACTTCTTCCTACGAGCAGTACTTC.

This clone has a handful of counts. The chain recombines TRBV6-1 with TRBJ2-3; 9 bases fit TRBD2. The germline CDR1 and CDR2 sequences are MNHNS and SASEGT. Trimming took 6 bases from V and 1 from J; bases not matched to a gene: 5. This CDR3 has 15 residues. CDR3 sequence: CASSVGGGGTDTQYF. The CDR3 DNA sequence: TGTGCCAGCAGCGTCGGCGGGGGGGGCACAGATACGCAGTATTTT.

V gene TRBV9 combines with J gene TRBJ2-1; TRBD2 matches at 10 bases. CDR1 SGDLS and CDR2 YYNGEE come from the germline V gene. The CDR3 has 15 residues. V shed 0 bases and J 4 bases; nucleotides not matched to a gene: 1. The CDR3 DNA sequence: TGTGCCAGCAGCGTAGCACTAGCGGGATACAATGAGCAGTTCTTC. It codes for CASSVALAGYNEQFF.

The J gene is TRBJ2-7, the V gene TRBV28; a possible D gene is TRBD2 (5 bases). The V gene lost 5 bases and the J gene lost 2 bases, with 7 bases spanning the gap. CDR3 length: 12 amino acids. Germline CDR1 reads MDHEN; CDR2 reads SYDVKM. CDR3 protein: CASSNGAYEQYF. The CDR3 DNA reads TGTGCCAGCAGTAACGGGGCCTACGAGCAGTACTTC.

This clone has a handful of counts. This chain connects TRBV5-6 to TRBJ2-4; 10 bases line up with TRBD1. This CDR3 region has 17 residues. From germline, CDR1 is SGHDT and CDR2 YYEEEE. Unmatched junction bases numbered 7, after V lost 3 bases and J lost 1 base. The DNA for the CDR3 is TGTGCCAGCAGCTCCGCCGGGACAGGGGTGGCCAAAAACATTCAGTACTTC. Amino acid sequence: CASSSAGTGVAKNIQYF.

This clone was seen only once. V and J are TRBV19 and TRBJ2-7, with 7 bases matching TRBD1. Germline lookup yields CDR1 LNHDA and CDR2 SQIVND (reference sequence). CDR3 size: 14 residues. V lost 5 bases and J lost 2; bases outside the gene matches: 6. CDR3 region: CASSRQGRAYEQYF. The CDR3 nucleotides read TGTGCCAGTAGTCGACAGGGTAGGGCCTACGAGCAGTACTTC.

This clone was recorded a few times. V is TRBV10-2 and J is TRBJ2-7; no reliable D call. The CDR3 totals 14 residues. Trimming pared 0 bases from V and 2 bases from J, leaving 8 bases between. Germline V gene lookup returns CDR1 WSHSY and CDR2 SAAADI. The chain's CDR3 is CASSESNRAYEQYF. The CDR3 DNA sequence: TGCGCCAGCAGTGAGTCGAACCGGGCCTACGAGCAGTACTTC.

This clone has just one count. This sequence joins TRBV5-4 and TRBJ1-4; TRBD1 is a possible D gene (5 bases). This CDR3 comprises 15 residues. The germline V gene encodes CDR1 SGHNT and CDR2 YYREEE (reference sequence). V lost 3 bases and J lost 0, with 9 bases in between. Here the CDR3 reads CASSSDRSTNEKLFF. CDR3 DNA sequence: TGTGCCAGCAGCTCCGACAGATCAACTAATGAAAAACTGTTTTTT.

The chain couples TRBV30 to TRBJ2-3; D not certain. The CDR3 spans 14 residues. The germline V gene has CDR1 GTSNPN and CDR2 SVGIG (reference sequence). Trimming removed 0 bases from V and 0 bases from J, with 7 bases in between. CDR3 in DNA: TGTGCCTGGAGTGTACCAGTTAGCACAGATACGCAGTATTTT. Translation gives CAWSVPVSTDTQYF.

This sequence joins TRBV7-3 and TRBJ2-2; 8 nucleotides align to TRBD1. Germline assignment: CDR1 SGHTA and CDR2 FQGTGA. The CDR3 is made up of 14 amino acids. Losses at the gene ends were 7 bases for V and 1 base for J; bases not matched to a gene: 2. CDR3 protein: CASKGQGNTGELFF. CDR3 DNA: TGTGCCAGCAAAGGACAGGGGAACACCGGGGAGCTGTTTTTT.

This rearrangement joins TRBV4-3 to TRBJ2-1, with TRBD2 as a possible D gene (5 bases). Germline V lookup: CDR1 LGHNA, CDR2 YSLEER. V lost 4 bases to trimming and J lost 6 bases, with 16 bases between them. The CDR3 contains 15 residues. CDR3 sequence (DNA): TGCGCCAGCAGCCCGGGGTCTTACGGGTCCAATGAGCAGTTCTTC. Amino acid sequence: CASSPGSYGSNEQFF.

J is TRBJ2-1 and V is TRBV4-1; D might be TRBD1 (6 bases). Per germline, CDR1 MGHRA and CDR2 YSYEKL. V lost 3 bases and J 0 bases, leaving 15 bases between the germline ends. The CDR3 spans 17 residues. The CDR3 region is CASSQGRQARSYNEQFF. As DNA, the CDR3 is TGCGCCAGCAGCCAGGGTAGACAGGCCCGCTCCTACAATGAGCAGTTCTTC.

As for this clone: Additional DNA sequences in this sample encode the identical CDR3. V usage is TRBV5-1 and J usage is TRBJ1-1; D ambiguous. The CDR3 is made up of 13 amino acids. Trimming pared 0 bases from V and 6 bases from J, leaving 9 bases between. In germline, CDR1 is SGHRS, CDR2 YFSETQ. The CDR3 protein is CASSLARGPEAFF. As DNA, the CDR3 is TGCGCCAGCAGCTTGGCTCGCGGTCCTGAAGCTTTCTTT.

V and J are TRBV2 and TRBJ2-1; D remains ambiguous. Germline CDR1 is SNHLY and CDR2 is FYNNEI. Trimming shortened V by 5 bases and J by 5 bases, and 4 bases separated the two germline ends. The length of the CDR3 is 11 residues. The CDR3 region is CASSPNNEQFF. The CDR3 nucleotides are TGTGCCAGCAGTCCCAACAATGAGCAGTTCTTC.

This sequence joins TRBV7-2 and TRBJ2-1; perhaps TRBD1 as D (5 bases). Between the trimmed V and J ends, which lost 1 base and 4 bases, there was a span of 11 bases. The CDR3 totals 15 residues. Germline V gene sequence: CDR1 SGHTA, CDR2 FQGNSA. This chain's CDR3 is CASSLDQQGYNEQFF. In DNA, the CDR3 is TGTGCCAGCAGCTTAGACCAGCAGGGTTACAATGAGCAGTTCTTC.

The rearrangement uses TRBV4-1 and TRBJ2-3; 7 bases agree with TRBD2. CDR3 size: 15 residues. J was trimmed by 3 bases and V by 1 base; bases with no gene match: 4. Germline assignment: CDR1 MGHRA and CDR2 YSYEKL. For the CDR3, the DNA is TGCGCCAGCAGCCAAGTTGTGGGAGGGACAGATACGCAGTATTTT. Encoded protein: CASSQVVGGTDTQYF.

This clone was seen only once. J is TRBJ1-1 and V is TRBV5-4, with 11 bases that match TRBD1. From germline, CDR1 is SGHNT and CDR2 YYREEE (reference sequence). The CDR3 runs to 19 residues. The trim removed 2 bases at V and 3 bases at J, leaving 15 bases unmatched. The CDR3 nucleotides read TGTGCCAGCAGCTTCAATCAGGGGACAGGGGGACTACCGGACACTGAAGCTTTCTTT. This codes for CASSFNQGTGGLPDTEAFF.

In this sample, this clone turned up a few times. CDR3 bases: TGTGCCAGCAGCACGAACAGGGGGCCGAGCTCTGGAAACACCATATATTTT. Its protein is CASSTNRGPSSGNTIYF. V and J are TRBV9 and TRBJ1-3; the match to TRBD1 covers 9 bases. The CDR3 sequence is 17 residues long. The germline V gene encodes CDR1 SGDLS and CDR2 YYNGEE. Trimming at V came to 4 bases and at J to 0 bases, leaving 8 bases not matched to a gene.

The table lists this clone with a count of one. V and J are TRBV30 and TRBJ1-2; D uncertain. Germline values: CDR1 GTSNPN, CDR2 SVGIG (reference sequence). The ends were cut back, 6 bases at V and 4 bases at J, with 6 bases in the middle. The CDR3 is made up of 10 amino acids. The CDR3 spells CACEIYGYTF. Here the CDR3 DNA reads TGTGCCTGCGAGATCTATGGCTACACCTTC.

The chain is built from TRBV5-1 and TRBJ2-1; TRBD2 matches at 13 bases. Losses at the gene ends were 4 bases for V and 6 bases for J; bases not matched to a gene: 7. CDR1 and CDR2 from the germline V gene are SGHRS and YFSETQ. The CDR3 runs to 16 residues. CDR3 in DNA: TGCGCCAGCAGCCTCACTAGCGGGGGGGCCATCAATGAGCAGTTCTTC. Translating gives CASSLTSGGAINEQFF.

This clone has a handful of counts. This chain joins TRBV4-3 and TRBJ2-6; 7 bases are a match to TRBD1. This CDR3 contains 16 residues. Germline values: CDR1 LGHNA, CDR2 YSLEER. V was clipped by 3 bases and J by 2 bases; unmatched bases: 4. CDR3 DNA: TGCGCCAGCAGCCACTCCGACAGGGCTGGGGCCAACGTCCTGACTTTC. This encodes CASSHSDRAGANVLTF.